Following are 18 T cell receptor beta chains from one sample sequenced in a study of cytomegalovirus exposure and HLA in healthy donors. 60 Vbeta and 13 Jbeta primers were used in PCR. Clones were sequenced by immunoSEQ multiplex PCR, and TCRdb holds only the in-frame ones, with some missing. Of around 150,000 clones in the sample, 70% to 90% were seen once. Sequencing input: PBMCs. The receptors shown here come from a man aged 50-59 years in good health and CMV-seronegative.

This clone was counted between two and nine times. This rearrangement joins TRBV27 to TRBJ2-7; D unclear. V was shortened by 5 bases and J by 4 bases, with 12 bases between the two germline ends. The CDR3 contains 13 residues. Germline loops: CDR1 MNHEY, CDR2 SMNVEV (reference sequence). The CDR3: CASSPLGPYEQYF. In DNA form, the CDR3 reads TGTGCCAGCAGTCCACTCGGTCCATACGAGCAGTACTTC.

V is TRBV2 and J is TRBJ2-5; D remains unclear. This CDR3 spans 14 amino acids. The germline CDR1 and CDR2 sequences are SNHLY and FYNNEI. The V gene lost 6 bases and the J gene lost 4 bases, with 15 bases spanning the gap. The CDR3 coding sequence is TGTGCCAGCAGGACCGACGGAGATCCAGAGACCCAGTACTTC. Protein: CASRTDGDPETQYF.

The chain uses TRBV21-1 and TRBJ1-2. TRBV21-1 has pseudogene status. The CDR3 loop spans 14 amino acids. The CDR3 DNA reads as TGTGCCAGGGGGGGAGAAAATCGGGTGAGGGGCTACACCTTC. Protein product: CARGGENRVRGYTF.

The chain joins TRBV5-5 to TRBJ1-2; 8 bases line up with TRBD1. The CDR3 totals 13 residues. V shed 1 base and J 6 bases; nucleotides not matched to a gene: 2. In germline, CDR1 is SGHKS, CDR2 YYEKEE (reference sequence). The CDR3 loop reads CASSLTGGNGYTF. The CDR3 DNA sequence: TGTGCCAGCAGCTTGACAGGGGGGAATGGCTACACCTTC.

The chain combines TRBV19 with TRBJ1-1; D possibly corresponds to TRBD1 (5 bases). Looked up from germline, CDR1 is LNHDA and CDR2 is SQIVND (reference sequence). The V end was cut by 4 bases, the J end by 1 base, with 19 bases between. The CDR3 loop spans 17 amino acids. The chain's CDR3 is CASSSIDSLNQNTEAFF. In DNA, the CDR3 is TGTGCCAGTAGTAGCATAGACAGTTTAAATCAGAACACTGAAGCTTTCTTT.

V usage is TRBV5-5 and J usage is TRBJ2-5, with TRBD1 matching over 9 bases. CDR1 SGHKS and CDR2 YYEKEE come from the germline V gene (reference sequence). The CDR3 length is 17 residues. V dropped 4 bases and J dropped 3; count of bases not matched to a gene: 13. Here the CDR3 reads CASSPFGTGGREETQYF. The CDR3 region has the DNA TGTGCCAGCAGCCCATTCGGTACAGGGGGCAGAGAAGAGACCCAGTACTTC.

This clone came up once. The V and J genes are TRBV9 and TRBJ1-2, with TRBD1 matching over 8 bases. Germline assignment: CDR1 SGDLS and CDR2 YYNGEE. The trim removed 0 bases at V and 7 bases at J, leaving 8 bases unmatched. This CDR3 region has 15 residues. CDR3: CASSVGWTGLGGYTF. In DNA, the CDR3 is TGTGCCAGCAGCGTAGGGTGGACAGGGTTAGGTGGCTACACCTTC.

CDR3 residues: CATLGGTEAFF. The CDR3 region has the DNA TGTGCCACCCTAGGGGGCACTGAAGCTTTCTTT. V usage is TRBV28 and J usage is TRBJ1-1; a possible D gene is TRBD1 (6 bases). This CDR3 comprises 11 residues. CDR1 MDHEN and CDR2 SYDVKM come from the germline V gene. Trimming removed 10 bases at V and 4 bases at J, with 10 bases between. Based on the CDR3 plus reference TRBV28 and TRBJ1-1, the full variable domain is DVKVTQSSRYLVKRTGEKVFLECVQDMDHENMFWYRQDPGLGLRLIYFSYDVKMKEKGDIPEGYSVSREKKERFSLILESASTNQTSMYLCATLGGTEAFFGQGTRLTVV.

This chain links TRBV19 with TRBJ2-5, with D possibly matching TRBD1 (6 bases). Trimming pared 2 bases from V and 5 bases from J, leaving 18 bases between. From germline, CDR1 is LNHDA and CDR2 SQIVND (reference sequence). The CDR3 sequence is 16 residues long. The chain's CDR3 is CASSIQGPGVGETQYF. The CDR3, as DNA: TGTGCCAGTAGTATACAAGGGCCAGGGGTGGGCGAGACCCAGTACTTC.

The V call is TRBV5-1, the J call TRBJ2-7; 10 bases are shared with TRBD1. CDR3 length: 15 amino acids. With 1 base clipped from V and 4 bases from J, the junction kept 5 bases outside the gene matches. Looked up from germline, CDR1 is SGHRS and CDR2 is YFSETQ. This CDR3 is CASSLSGTGAYEQYF. CDR3 DNA: TGCGCCAGCAGCTTGTCAGGGACAGGGGCATACGAGCAGTACTTC.

This clone was counted once. The chain employs TRBV10-1 and TRBJ2-2; tentatively, D is TRBD2 (5 bases). Looked up from germline, CDR1 is WNHNN and CDR2 is SYGVQD (reference sequence). V was trimmed by 6 bases and J by 6 bases, leaving 8 bases between them. The CDR3 loop spans 12 amino acids. In nucleotides, the CDR3 is TGCGCCAGCAGGTCCGGGGCCGGGGAGCTGTTTTTT. Translating it yields CASRSGAGELFF.

The V call is TRBV7-3, the J call TRBJ1-2, with a possible D match to TRBD1 (5 bases). Germline CDR1 is SGHTA and CDR2 is FQGTGA. V gave up 1 base and J gave up 6 bases, with 9 bases separating them. This CDR3 contains 13 residues. The CDR3, as DNA: TGTGCCAGCAGCTTAAGACAGTTCGATGGCTACACCTTC. Its protein product is CASSLRQFDGYTF. Complete variable domain (other parts from reference TRBV7-3 and TRBJ1-2): GAGVSQTPSNKVTEKGKYVELRCDPISGHTALYWYRQSLGQGPEFLIYFQGTGAADDSGLPNDRFFAVRPEGSVSTLKIQRTERGDSAVYLCASSLRQFDGYTFGSGTRLTVV.

This sequence joins TRBV19 and TRBJ1-5, with TRBD1 as a possible D gene (6 bases). V was pared by 7 bases and J by 4 bases, with 14 bases between. Germline CDR1 reads LNHDA; CDR2 reads SQIVND (reference sequence). This CDR3 region has 14 residues. For the CDR3, the DNA is TGTGCCAGTATCGCGGGTAGGGGGAATCAGCCCCAGCATTTT. Its protein product is CASIAGRGNQPQHF.

Of note for this clone: The sample contains more than one DNA sequence encoding this CDR3. The chain carries TRBV5-1 and TRBJ1-5, with D possibly being TRBD1 (5 bases). Germline CDR1 reads SGHRS; CDR2 reads YFSETQ. The germline V and J ends were trimmed by 0 bases and 4 bases, with 11 bases remaining between them. CDR3 length equals 15 residues. The CDR3 DNA follows: TGCGCCAGCAGCTTGGAAGGGGCTCCAAATCAGCCCCAGCATTTT. Its translation: CASSLEGAPNQPQHF.

This clone was seen only a few times. The chain combines TRBV2 with TRBJ2-5; D may be TRBD1 (6 bases). CDR3 length: 12 residues. CDR1 is SNHLY, CDR2 FYNNEI, per germline. The V gene lost 10 bases and the J gene lost 1 base, with 10 bases spanning the gap. Here the CDR3 DNA reads TGTGCCAACGGACAGAGCCAAGAGACCCAGTACTTC. The encoded protein is CANGQSQETQYF. Full variable domain (rest looked up from reference TRBV2 and TRBJ2-5): EPEVTQTPSHQVTQMGQEVILRCVPISNHLYFYWYRQILGQKVEFLVSFYNNEISEKSEIFDDQFSVERPDGSNFTLKIRSTKLEDSAMYFCANGQSQETQYFGPGTRLLVL.

For the CDR3, the DNA is TGTGCCAGCAACCGAGGCGTCACCGGGGAGCTGTTTTTT. It is translated as CASNRGVTGELFF. The V gene is TRBV4-2, the J gene TRBJ2-2; D uncertain. From germline, CDR1 is LGHNA and CDR2 YNFKEQ. V was trimmed by 7 bases and J by 4 bases, leaving 10 bases between them. The CDR3 contains 13 residues.

The chain combines TRBV7-2 with TRBJ2-2; D gene uncertain. Germline-derived CDR1 and CDR2 are SGHTA and FQGNSA. The CDR3 covers 14 residues. V was pared by 2 bases and J by 7 bases, with 11 bases between. DNA of the CDR3: TGTGCCAGCAGCTTACTGCGAGAACTCGGGGAGCTGTTTTTT. It specifies CASSLLRELGELFF.

V is TRBV7-2 and J is TRBJ1-1; TRBD1 is a possible D gene (5 bases). The CDR3 sequence is 17 residues long. V lost 2 bases to trimming and J lost 0 bases, with 16 bases between them. CDR1 is SGHTA, CDR2 FQGNSA, per germline. The CDR3 region is CASSLIGQGSVNTEAFF. The CDR3 DNA reads as TGTGCCAGCAGCTTAATCGGTCAGGGAAGCGTGAACACTGAAGCTTTCTTT.